The entry that follows covers one TCR beta chain sequence. This table comes from immunoSEQ multiplex PCR, and its TCRdb copy is limited to in-frame clones, with some not included. This table has some 40,000 clones, roughly 92% appearing once. V shed 4 bases and J 4 bases; nucleotides not matched to a gene: 6. This CDR3 has 15 amino acids. Germline V lookup: CDR1 SEHNR, CDR2 FQNEAQ (reference sequence). This sample was included in a study of T cell changes during pregnancy in multiple sclerosis. The source of this sequence is a female donor with multiple sclerosis, enrolled in a pregnancy study. The source material was peripheral blood. The chain uses TRBV7-9 and TRBJ1-4, with TRBD1 matching 7 bases. The CDR3 DNA is TGTGCCAGCAGCTCCAGACAGGGACATAATGAAAAACTGTTTTTT. It is translated as CASSSRQGHNEKLFF. The whole variable domain, remainder taken from reference TRBV7-9 and TRBJ1-4, is DTGVSQNPRHKITKRGQNVTFRCDPISEHNRLYWYRQTLGQGPEFLTYFQNEAQLEKSRLLSDRFSAERPKGSFSTLEIQRTEQGDSAMYLCASSSRQGHNEKLFFGSGTQLSVL.